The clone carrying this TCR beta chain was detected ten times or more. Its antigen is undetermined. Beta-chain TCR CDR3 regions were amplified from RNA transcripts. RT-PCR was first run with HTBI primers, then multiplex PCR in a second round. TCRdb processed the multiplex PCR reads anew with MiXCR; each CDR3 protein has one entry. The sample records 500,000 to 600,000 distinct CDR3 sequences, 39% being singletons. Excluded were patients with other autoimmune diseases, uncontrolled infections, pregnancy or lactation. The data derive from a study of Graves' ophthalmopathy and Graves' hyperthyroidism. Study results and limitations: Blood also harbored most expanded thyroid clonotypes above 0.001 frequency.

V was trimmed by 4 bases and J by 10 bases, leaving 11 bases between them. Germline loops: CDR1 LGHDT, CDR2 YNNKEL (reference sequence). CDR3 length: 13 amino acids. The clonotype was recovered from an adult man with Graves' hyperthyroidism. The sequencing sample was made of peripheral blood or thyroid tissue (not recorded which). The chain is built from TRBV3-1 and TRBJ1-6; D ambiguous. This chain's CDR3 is CASSRGDGSPLHF. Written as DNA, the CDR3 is TGTGCCAGCAGCCGCGGCGATGGATCACCCCTCCACTTT.